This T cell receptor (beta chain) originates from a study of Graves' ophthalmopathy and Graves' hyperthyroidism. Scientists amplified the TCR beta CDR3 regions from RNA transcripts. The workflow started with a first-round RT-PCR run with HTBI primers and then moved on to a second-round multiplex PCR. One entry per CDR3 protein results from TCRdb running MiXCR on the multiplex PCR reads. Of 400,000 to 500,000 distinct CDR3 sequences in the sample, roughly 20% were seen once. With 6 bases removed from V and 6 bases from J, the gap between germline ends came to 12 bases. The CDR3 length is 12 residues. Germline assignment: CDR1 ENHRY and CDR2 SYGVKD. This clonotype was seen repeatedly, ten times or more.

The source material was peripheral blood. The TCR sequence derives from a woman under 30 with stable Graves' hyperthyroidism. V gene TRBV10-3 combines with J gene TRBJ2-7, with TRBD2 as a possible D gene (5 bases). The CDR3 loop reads CAIRATSGEQYF. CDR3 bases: TGTGCCATCAGGGCAACTAGTGGCGAGCAGTACTTC.